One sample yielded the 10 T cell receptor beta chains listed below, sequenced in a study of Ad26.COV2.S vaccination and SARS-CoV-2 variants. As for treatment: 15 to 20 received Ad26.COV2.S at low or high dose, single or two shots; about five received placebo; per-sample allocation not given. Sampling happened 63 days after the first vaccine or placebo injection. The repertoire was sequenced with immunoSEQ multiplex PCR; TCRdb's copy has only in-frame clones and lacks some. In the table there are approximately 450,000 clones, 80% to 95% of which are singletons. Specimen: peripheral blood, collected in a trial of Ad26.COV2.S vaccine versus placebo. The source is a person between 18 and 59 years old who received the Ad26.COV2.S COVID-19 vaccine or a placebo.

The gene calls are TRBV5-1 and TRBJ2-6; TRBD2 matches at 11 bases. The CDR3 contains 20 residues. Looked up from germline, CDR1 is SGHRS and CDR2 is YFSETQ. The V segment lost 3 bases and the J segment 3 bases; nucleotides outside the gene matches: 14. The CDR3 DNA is TGCGCCAGCAGCTCACCACGTCTGACTAGCGGGACTAATGGGGCCAACGTCCTGACTTTC. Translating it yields CASSSPRLTSGTNGANVLTF.

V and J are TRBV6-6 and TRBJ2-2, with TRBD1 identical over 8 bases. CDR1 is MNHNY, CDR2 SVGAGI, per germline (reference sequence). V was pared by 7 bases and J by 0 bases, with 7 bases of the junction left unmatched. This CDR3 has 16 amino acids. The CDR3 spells CASTMTGASNTGELFF. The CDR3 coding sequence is TGTGCCAGCACTATGACAGGGGCCTCGAACACCGGGGAGCTGTTTTTT.

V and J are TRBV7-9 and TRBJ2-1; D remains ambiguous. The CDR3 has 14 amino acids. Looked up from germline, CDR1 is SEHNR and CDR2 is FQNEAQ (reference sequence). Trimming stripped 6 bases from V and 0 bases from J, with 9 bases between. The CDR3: CASRSSSSYNEQFF. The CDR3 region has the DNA TGTGCCAGCAGGAGTTCCTCCTCCTACAATGAGCAGTTCTTC.

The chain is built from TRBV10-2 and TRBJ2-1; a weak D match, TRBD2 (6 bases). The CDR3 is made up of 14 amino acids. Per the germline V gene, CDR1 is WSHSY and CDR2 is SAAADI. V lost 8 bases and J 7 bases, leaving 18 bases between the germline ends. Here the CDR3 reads CASSDFGGINEQFF. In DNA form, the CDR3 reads TGCGCCAGCTCTGATTTTGGCGGGATAAATGAGCAGTTCTTC.

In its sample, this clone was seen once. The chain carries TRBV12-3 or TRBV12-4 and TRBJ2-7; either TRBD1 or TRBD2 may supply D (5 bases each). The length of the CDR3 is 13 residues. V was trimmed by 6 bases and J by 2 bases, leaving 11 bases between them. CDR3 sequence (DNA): TGTGCCAGCAGCCCGGGACCAACCTACGAGCAGTACTTC. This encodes CASSPGPTYEQYF.

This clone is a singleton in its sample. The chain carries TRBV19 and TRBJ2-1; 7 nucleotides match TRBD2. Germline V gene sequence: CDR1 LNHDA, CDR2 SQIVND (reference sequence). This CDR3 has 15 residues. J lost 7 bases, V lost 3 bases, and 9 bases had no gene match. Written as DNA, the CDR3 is TGTGCCAGTAGTATTTCGGGCGGGAGTGCGAATGAGCAGTTCTTC. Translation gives CASSISGGSANEQFF.

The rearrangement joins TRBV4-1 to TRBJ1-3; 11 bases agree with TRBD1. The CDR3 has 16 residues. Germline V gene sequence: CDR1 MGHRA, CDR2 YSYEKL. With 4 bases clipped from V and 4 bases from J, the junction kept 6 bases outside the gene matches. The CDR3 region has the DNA TGCGCCAGCAGCCCTTGGGACAGGGGGACGGGAAACACCATATATTTT. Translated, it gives CASSPWDRGTGNTIYF.

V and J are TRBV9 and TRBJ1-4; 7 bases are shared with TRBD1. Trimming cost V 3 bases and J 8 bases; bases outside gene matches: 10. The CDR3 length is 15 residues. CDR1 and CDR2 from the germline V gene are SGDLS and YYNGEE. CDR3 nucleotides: TGTGCCAGCAGCGCGCGACAGGGCGTTGGGGAAAAACTGTTTTTT. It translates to CASSARQGVGEKLFF.

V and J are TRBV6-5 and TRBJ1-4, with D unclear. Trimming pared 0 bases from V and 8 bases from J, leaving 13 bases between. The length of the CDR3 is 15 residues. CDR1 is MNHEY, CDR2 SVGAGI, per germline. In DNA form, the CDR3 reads TGTGCCAGCAGTTACTCAACAGCAAGGAGGGAAAAACTGTTTTTT. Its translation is CASSYSTARREKLFF.

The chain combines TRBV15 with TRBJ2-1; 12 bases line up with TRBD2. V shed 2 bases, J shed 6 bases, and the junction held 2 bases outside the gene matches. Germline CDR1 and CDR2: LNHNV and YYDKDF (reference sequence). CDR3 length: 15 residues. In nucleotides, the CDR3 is TGTGCCACCAGCAGAAGACTAGCGGGGGCCAATGAGCAGTTCTTC. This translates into CATSRRLAGANEQFF.